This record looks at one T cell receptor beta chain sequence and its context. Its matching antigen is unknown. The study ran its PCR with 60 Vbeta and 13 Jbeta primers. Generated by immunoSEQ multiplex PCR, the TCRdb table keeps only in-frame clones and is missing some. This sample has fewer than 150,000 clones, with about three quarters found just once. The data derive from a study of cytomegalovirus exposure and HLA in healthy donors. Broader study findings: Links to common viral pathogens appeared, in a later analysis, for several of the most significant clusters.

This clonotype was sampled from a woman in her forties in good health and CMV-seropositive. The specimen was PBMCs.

Here the CDR3 reads CASSAGGARWNTEAFF. The CDR3 bases are TGTGCCAGCAGCGCGGGGGGGGCGCGGTGGAACACTGAAGCTTTCTTT. The rearrangement uses TRBV9 and TRBJ1-1; D possibly corresponds to TRBD1 (6 bases). Trimming removed 3 bases from V and 1 base from J, with 16 bases in between. Looked up from germline, CDR1 is SGDLS and CDR2 is YYNGEE. The CDR3 runs to 16 residues.